The present TCR beta chain was sequenced within a study of CD8+ T cells in alopecia areata. Study conclusions and caveats: Many of the expanded lesional clones endured in scalp and blood while on tofacitinib. Treatment with tofacitinib significantly lowered scalp clonality and reduced expanded CD8+ clones among the top 100.

The treatment is: oral pan-JAK inhibitor, 5-10 mg twice daily. Obtained from alopecia areata patients were lesional scalp punch biopsies along with peripheral blood. The CDR3 contains 13 residues. Trimming shortened V by 6 bases and J by 6 bases, and 13 bases separated the two germline ends. Germline loops: CDR1 SEHNR, CDR2 FQNEAQ (reference sequence). RNA extraction was followed by reverse transcription into cDNA, which acted as the sequencing template. Clones were sequenced by immunoSEQ multiplex PCR, and TCRdb holds only the in-frame ones, with some missing. In the table there are roughly 170,000 clones, around 58% of which are singletons. Points on this clone: What it binds is not known.

Sample: CD8+ T cells sorted from blood, taken at week 24, from a patient treated with tofacitinib. The chain joins TRBV7-9 to TRBJ2-3; perhaps TRBD1 as D (6 bases). The TCR was taken from a human donor with alopecia areata. CDR3 region: CASRRPGDDTQYF. The CDR3 nucleotides read TGTGCCAGCAGGCGCCCAGGGGACGATACGCAGTATTTT.